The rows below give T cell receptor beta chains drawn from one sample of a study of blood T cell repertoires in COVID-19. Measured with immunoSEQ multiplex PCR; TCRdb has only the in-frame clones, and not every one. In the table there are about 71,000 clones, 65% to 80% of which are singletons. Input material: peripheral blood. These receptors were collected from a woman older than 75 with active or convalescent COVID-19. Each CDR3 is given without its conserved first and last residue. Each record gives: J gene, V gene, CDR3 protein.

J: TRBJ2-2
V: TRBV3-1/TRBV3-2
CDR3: ASSQTRGGNTGELF

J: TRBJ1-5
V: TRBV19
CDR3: ASTPYADYSNQPQH

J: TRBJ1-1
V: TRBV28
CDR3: ASSLLNLRQGANTEAF

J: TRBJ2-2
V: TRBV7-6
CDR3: ASSLAGGPSTGELF

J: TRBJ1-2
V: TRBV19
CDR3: ASSTRGDYGYT

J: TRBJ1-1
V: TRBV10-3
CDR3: AISKAQQGTEAF

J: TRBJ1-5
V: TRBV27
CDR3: ASSLQSRGDGNQPQH

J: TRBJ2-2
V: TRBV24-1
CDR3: ATRGGVGAGELF

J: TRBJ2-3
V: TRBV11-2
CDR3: ASSSTSGGTGSVTQY

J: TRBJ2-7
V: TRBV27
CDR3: ASCRGGGSGEQY

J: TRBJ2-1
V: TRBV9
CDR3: ASSARGGDYNEQF

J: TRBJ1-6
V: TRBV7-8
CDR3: ASSLRGQALNSPLH

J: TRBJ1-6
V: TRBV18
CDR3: ASSLEEGAQNSPLH

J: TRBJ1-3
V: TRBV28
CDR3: ASRVDREKAGNTIY